What follows is one TCR beta chain and its context. The sample belongs to a study of blood T cell repertoires in COVID-19. For the study at large: Sites in the United States, Italy and Spain provided acute and convalescent COVID-19 samples.

The V gene lost 4 bases and the J gene lost 3 bases, with 10 bases spanning the gap. The germline V gene encodes CDR1 GTSNPN and CDR2 SVGIG (reference sequence). The CDR3 totals 14 residues. Per the original data handling: Estimation of nucleated cell counts was performed using reference gene primer amplification. Some clones are missing from TCRdb's copy, which holds only in-frame ones; the method was immunoSEQ multiplex PCR. The D gene and trimming were derived from the DNA, and the V and J assignments and clone size from that table. The repertoire holds about 140,000 clones, with more than 75% as singletons.

This sequence joins TRBV30 and TRBJ1-6; tentative D call: TRBD1 (6 bases). The sequence was collected from a woman older than 75 with acute or convalescent COVID-19. Sequenced input: peripheral blood. CDR3 nucleotides: TGTGCCTGGATTCTACAGGGCTATAATTCACCCCTCCACTTT. Protein sequence: CAWILQGYNSPLHF. The full variable domain, its missing parts supplied by reference TRBV30 and TRBJ1-6, is SQTIHQWPATLVQPVGSPLSLECTVEGTSNPNLYWYRQAAGRGLQLLFYSVGIGQISSEVPQNLSASRPQDRQFILSSKKLLLSDSGFYLCAWILQGYNSPLHFGNGTRLTVT.